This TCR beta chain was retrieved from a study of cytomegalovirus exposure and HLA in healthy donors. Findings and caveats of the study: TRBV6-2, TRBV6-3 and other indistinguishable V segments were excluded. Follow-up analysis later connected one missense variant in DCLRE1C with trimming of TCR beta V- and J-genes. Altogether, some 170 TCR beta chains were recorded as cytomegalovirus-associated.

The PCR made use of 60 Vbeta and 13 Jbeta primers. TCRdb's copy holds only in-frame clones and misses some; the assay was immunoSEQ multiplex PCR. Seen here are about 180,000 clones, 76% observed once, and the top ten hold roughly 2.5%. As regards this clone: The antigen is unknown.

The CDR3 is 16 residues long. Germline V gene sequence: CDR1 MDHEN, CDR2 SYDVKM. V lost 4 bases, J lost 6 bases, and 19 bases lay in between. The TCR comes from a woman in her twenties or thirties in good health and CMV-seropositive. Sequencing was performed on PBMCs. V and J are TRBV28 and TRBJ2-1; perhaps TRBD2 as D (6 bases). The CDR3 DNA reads TGTGCCAGCAGTTCTCACGACCTCCTCGGGGGCAATGAGCAGTTCTTC. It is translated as CASSSHDLLGGNEQFF.